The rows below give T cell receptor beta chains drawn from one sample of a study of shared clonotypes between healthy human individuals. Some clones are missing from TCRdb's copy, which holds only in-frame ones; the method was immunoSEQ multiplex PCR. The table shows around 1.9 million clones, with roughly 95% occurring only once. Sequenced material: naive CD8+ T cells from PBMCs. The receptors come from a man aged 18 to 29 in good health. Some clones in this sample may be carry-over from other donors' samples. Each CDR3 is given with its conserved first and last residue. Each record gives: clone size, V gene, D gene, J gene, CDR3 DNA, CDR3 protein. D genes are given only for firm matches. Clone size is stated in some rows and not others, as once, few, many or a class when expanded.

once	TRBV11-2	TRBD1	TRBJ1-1	TGTGCCAGCAGCTTAGATCGCCATATGTCCGGGACAGACAAGAACACTGAAGCTTTCTTT	CASSLDRHMSGTDKNTEAFF
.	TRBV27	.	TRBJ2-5	TGTGCCAGCAGTCCGCGACCGCTTGGTTACCAAGAGACCCAGTACTTC	CASSPRPLGYQETQYF
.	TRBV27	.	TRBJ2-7	TGTGCCAGCAGTTACCGGGACCGGTCCTACGAGCAGTACTTC	CASSYRDRSYEQYF
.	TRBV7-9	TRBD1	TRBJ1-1	TGTGCCAGCAGCCTCCTACAGGGGATGAACACTGAAGCTTTCTTT	CASSLLQGMNTEAFF
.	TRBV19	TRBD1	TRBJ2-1	TGTGCCAGTAGTGCACGGACAGGGATTGTGGACAATGAGCAGTTCTTC	CASSARTGIVDNEQFF
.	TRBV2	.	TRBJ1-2	TGTGCCAGGGGGGGAGATATCTATGGCTACACCTTC	CARGGDIYGYTF
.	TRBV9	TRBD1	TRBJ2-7	TGTGCCAGCAGCGCGAGACAGGGTACCCTCCCCCAGTACTTC	CASSARQGTLPQYF
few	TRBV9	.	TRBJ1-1	TGTGCCAGCAGCGTCAGGGGAAAGAACACTGAAGCTTTCTTT	CASSVRGKNTEAFF
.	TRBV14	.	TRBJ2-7	TGTGCCAGCAGCATCCGGGTAGACGAGCAGTACTTC	CASSIRVDEQYF
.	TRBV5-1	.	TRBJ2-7	TGCGCCAGCAGCTTGGCCGGGGGATTTAGCTACGAGCAGTACTTC	CASSLAGGFSYEQYF
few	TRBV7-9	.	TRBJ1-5	TGTGCCAGCAGCTTGGATGGCAATCAGCCCCAGCATTTT	CASSLDGNQPQHF
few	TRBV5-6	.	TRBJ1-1	TGTGCCAGCAGCTCCGGGAATGGCGCTGAAGCTTTCTTT	CASSSGNGAEAFF
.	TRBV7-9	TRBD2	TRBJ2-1	TGTGCCAGCAGCCCAGGGTCGGGAGGCTCCTACAATGAGCAGTTCTTC	CASSPGSGGSYNEQFF
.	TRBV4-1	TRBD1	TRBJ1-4	TGCGCCAGCAGCCAAGAGGACTTTGTCTTGACAGGGGGGGGAAAACTGTTTTTT	CASSQEDFVLTGGGKLFF
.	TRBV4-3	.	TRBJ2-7	TGCGCCAGCAGCCATGAGACTGGCCTGTCTTACGAGCAGTACTTC	CASSHETGLSYEQYF
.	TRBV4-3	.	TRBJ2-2	TGCGCCAGCAGCCCAAGACTAGCCGGGGAGCTGTTTTTT	CASSPRLAGELFF
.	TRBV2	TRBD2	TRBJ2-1	TGTGCCAGCAGTGAAGGACTAGCAAATGAGCAGTTCTTC	CASSEGLANEQFF
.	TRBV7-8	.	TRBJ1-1	TGTGCCAGCAGCTTTCATCCGTCGCCCGGCACTGAAGCTTTCTTT	CASSFHPSPGTEAFF
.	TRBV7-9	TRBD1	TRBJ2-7	TGTGCCAGCAGCTCCTGGAGGACAGGAGATTACGAGCAGTACTTC	CASSSWRTGDYEQYF
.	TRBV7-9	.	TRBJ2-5	TGTGCCAGCAGCCCCCCCCCGGAGGGTTACCAAGAGACCCAGTACTTC	CASSPPPEGYQETQYF
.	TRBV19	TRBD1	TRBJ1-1	TGTGCCAGTAGTGCGTGGACAGGGTGGCACACTGAAGCTTTCTTT	CASSAWTGWHTEAFF
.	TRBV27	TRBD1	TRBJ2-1	TGTGCCAGCAGCCCGGGACAGAACGCCTACAATGAGCAGTTCTTC	CASSPGQNAYNEQFF
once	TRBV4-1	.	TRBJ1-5	TGCGCCAGCAGCCAAGAAGGGTGGCGGGGGAATCAGCCCCAGCATTTT	CASSQEGWRGNQPQHF
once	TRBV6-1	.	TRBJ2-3	TGTGCCAGCAGTGAAGAGGAGGCAGGTTCCACAGATACGCAGTATTTT	CASSEEEAGSTDTQYF
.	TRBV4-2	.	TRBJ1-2	TGTGCCAGCAGCCAAGAGAGGGCGGACTATGGCTACACCTTC	CASSQERADYGYTF
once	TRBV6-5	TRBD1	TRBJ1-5	TGTGCCAGCAGGAACAGGGGAAGCAATCAGCCCCAGCATTTT	CASRNRGSNQPQHF
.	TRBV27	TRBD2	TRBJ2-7	TGTGCCAGCAGTTTTGCGGGGGGCGGGGGATACGAGCAGTACTTC	CASSFAGGGGYEQYF
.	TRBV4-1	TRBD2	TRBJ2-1	TGCGCCAGCGACGAGCCGGGACTAGCGGGAGGCAATGAGCAGTTCTTC	CASDEPGLAGGNEQFF
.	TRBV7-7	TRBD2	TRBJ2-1	TGTGCCAGCAGCAGCGGGAGCTCCTACAATGAGCAGTTCTTC	CASSSGSSYNEQFF
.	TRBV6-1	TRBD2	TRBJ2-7	TGTGCCAGCAGGCCTAGCGGGAGGACCTCCTACGAGCAGTACTTC	CASRPSGRTSYEQYF
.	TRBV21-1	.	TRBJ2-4	TGTGCCAGCAGCAATCAGTACGGGGGGCTACTAGCCAAAAACATTCAGTACTTC	CASSNQYGGLLAKNIQYF
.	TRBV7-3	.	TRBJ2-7	TGTGCCAGCAGCCTGGACCACAGCTCCTACGAGCAGTACTTC	CASSLDHSSYEQYF
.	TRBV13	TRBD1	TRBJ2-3	TGTGCCAGCACATACCGGGACAGGGGACGTAAAGATACGCAGTATTTT	CASTYRDRGRKDTQYF
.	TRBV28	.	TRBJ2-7	TGTGCCAGCAGTTGGTCCCGAGACAACTCCTACGAGCAGTACTTC	CASSWSRDNSYEQYF
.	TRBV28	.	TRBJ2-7	TGTGCCAGCAGTTTATCTCGGCTCGGCGCGGGCCACGAGCAGTACTTC	CASSLSRLGAGHEQYF
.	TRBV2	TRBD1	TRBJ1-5	TGTGCCAGCAGTGATAGGACAGGGGTCGATCAGCCCCAGCATTTT	CASSDRTGVDQPQHF
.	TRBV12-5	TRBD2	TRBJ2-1	TGTGCTAGTGGTTTGGCCACCCCTTCGCCGGGACTACCTCTTTCCTCCTACAATGAGCAGTTCTTC	CASGLATPSPGLPLSSYNEQFF
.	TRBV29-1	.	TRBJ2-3	TGCAGCGTTGTAGACTTGGTTACGCAGTATTTT	CSVVDLVTQYF
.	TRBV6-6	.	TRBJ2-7	TGTGCCAGCAGTCCCCTCAGAGGGAGCCACGAGCAGTACTTC	CASSPLRGSHEQYF
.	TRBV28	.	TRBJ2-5	TGTGCCAGCAGTTTCTCGGTGGTAGAGACCCAGTACTTC	CASSFSVVETQYF
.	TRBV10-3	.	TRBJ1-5	TGTGCCATCAGTGGGAGAGGGGGACTGAATCAGCCCCAGCATTTT	CAISGRGGLNQPQHF
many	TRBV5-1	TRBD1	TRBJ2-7	TGCGCCAGCAGCGTTGGGACAGGGGCTTCCTACGAGCAGTACTTC	CASSVGTGASYEQYF
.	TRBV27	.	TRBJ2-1	TGTGCCAGCAGTCTTCAGGGGTCCTACAATGAGCAGTTCTTC	CASSLQGSYNEQFF
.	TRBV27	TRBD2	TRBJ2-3	TGTGCCAGCAGTTCTCCGCCCCTAGCGGGAGAGAGAACAGATACGCAGTATTTT	CASSSPPLAGERTDTQYF
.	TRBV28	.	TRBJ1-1	TGTGCCAGCAGTTTAGGAAGGAAGATGAACACTGAAGCTTTCTTT	CASSLGRKMNTEAFF
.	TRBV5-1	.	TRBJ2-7	TGCGCCAGCAGCCCTAGCCAGTTGTGGTTCGAGCAGTACTTC	CASSPSQLWFEQYF
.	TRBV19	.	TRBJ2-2	TGTGCCAGTAGTATAGATACCCAGGGGTGGAACACCGGGGAGCTGTTTTTT	CASSIDTQGWNTGELFF
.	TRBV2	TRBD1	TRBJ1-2	TGTGCCAGCAGAAACAGGGGGCTCCTTAACTATGGCTACACCTTC	CASRNRGLLNYGYTF
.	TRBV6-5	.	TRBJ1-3	TGTGCCAGCAGCGCCTTTGGGATCCCCGAAAACACCATATATTTT	CASSAFGIPENTIYF
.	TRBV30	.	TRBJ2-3	TGTGCCTGGAGTGTCTTAGCGGGCACAGATACGCAGTATTTT	CAWSVLAGTDTQYF
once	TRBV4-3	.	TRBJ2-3	TGCGCCAGCAGCCCAGGACAGCGGCCAGATACGCAGTATTTT	CASSPGQRPDTQYF
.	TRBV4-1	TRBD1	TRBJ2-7	TGCGCCAGCAGCCAGATGTGGACAGGTCTCTACGAGCAGTACTTC	CASSQMWTGLYEQYF
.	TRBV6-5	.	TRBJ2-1	TGTGCCAGCAGTTACTCTGCAGCCTACAATGAGCAGTTCTTC	CASSYSAAYNEQFF
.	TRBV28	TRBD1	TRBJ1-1	TGTGCCAGCATCCAGATGGACAGGGATAACACTGAAGCTTTCTTT	CASIQMDRDNTEAFF